The rows below give T cell receptor beta chains drawn from one sample of a study of T cells in tuberculosis. Profiling relied on immunoSEQ multiplex PCR, and the TCRdb table lists in-frame clones only, not all of them. This table holds just under 45,000 clones, about 94% found once. The sample comprised PBMCs. The receptor source for this set is a donor aged 10 to 29 with latent tuberculosis or without tuberculosis infection. Some clones in this sample may be carry-over from other donors' samples. CDR3s include the opening cysteine and the closing phenylalanine or tryptophan. D genes are given only for firm matches. Only part of the rows carry a size: once, few, many, or a class if the clone is expanded.

V	size	D	J	length	DNA	CDR3
TRBV4-2	-	TRBD2	TRBJ2-7	18	TGTGCCAGCAGCCAAGGTAGGGTAGGGGTAGCGGGAGCCTACGAGCAGTACTTC	CASSQGRVGVAGAYEQYF
TRBV18	-	TRBD1	TRBJ2-3	14	TGTGCCAGCTCACCGGACAGGATGAGTGATACGCAGTATTTT	CASSPDRMSDTQYF
TRBV7-2	-	TRBD1	TRBJ1-5	15	TGTGCCAGCAGCTCTAACCGGGACAGGAATCAGCCCCAGCATTTT	CASSSNRDRNQPQHF
TRBV7-3	-	TRBD2	TRBJ2-1	15	TGTGCCAGCAGCCCGGGACTAGCGGGGGCCAATGAGCAGTTCTTC	CASSPGLAGANEQFF
TRBV4-1	-	TRBD1	TRBJ1-4	17	TGCGCCAGCAGCCAACCTGGACAGGGGGCATCTAATGAAAAACTGTTTTTT	CASSQPGQGASNEKLFF
TRBV7-6	once	TRBD2	TRBJ2-1	14	TGTGCCAGCAGCTTAGTGGGCGGGAGCGTTGAGCAGTTCTTC	CASSLVGGSVEQFF
TRBV28	-	-	TRBJ2-7	12	TGTGCCAGCAGTTTAGGTCAGGGCGAGCAGTACTTC	CASSLGQGEQYF
TRBV30	-	TRBD1	TRBJ1-1	12	TGTGCCGGGGACAGGGACAACACTGAAGCTTTCTTT	CAGDRDNTEAFF
TRBV11-3	-	-	TRBJ1-3	12	TGTGCCAGCAGCTCTGCTGGAAACACCATATATTTT	CASSSAGNTIYF
TRBV19	-	-	TRBJ1-1	13	TGTGCCAGTAGTACCCAGACAAACACTGAAGCTTTCTTT	CASSTQTNTEAFF
TRBV29-1	-	TRBD1	TRBJ2-1	19	TGCAGCGTTGAGGGGGACAGGGGGCGAAAAGAGGCCGTCGGCAATGAGCAGTTCTTC	CSVEGDRGRKEAVGNEQFF
TRBV5-5	-	TRBD2	TRBJ2-7	16	TGTGCCAGCAGCGCCATGACTAGCGCATCTCTATACGAGCAGTACTTC	CASSAMTSASLYEQYF
TRBV19	-	TRBD1	TRBJ2-3	17	TGTGCCAGTAGTATGCAGGGACAGGGCCTCCCTACAGATACGCAGTATTTT	CASSMQGQGLPTDTQYF
TRBV27	-	-	TRBJ2-1	14	TGTGCCAGCAGTTCAACAGGGGGGGCCGATGAGCAGTTCTTC	CASSSTGGADEQFF
TRBV19	-	TRBD2	TRBJ2-1	15	TGTGCCAGTAGGAAACTAGCGGGAGGGCCTAATGAGCAGTTCTTC	CASRKLAGGPNEQFF
TRBV28	-	TRBD1	TRBJ1-5	17	TGTGCCAGCAGTCCGGACAGGGCCGGAGGAAGCAATCAGCCCCAGCATTTT	CASSPDRAGGSNQPQHF
TRBV29-1	-	TRBD1	TRBJ2-1	13	TGCAGCGTCGCCGGGACAGGGACCAATGAGCAGTTCTTC	CSVAGTGTNEQFF